This entry lists 23 T cell receptor beta chains sequenced from one sample in a study of T cell repertoires in cytomegalovirus infection. No antigens are known for them. TCRdb reanalysed the reads using MiXCR and keeps one entry per CDR3 protein. The sample holds about a million distinct CDR3 sequences, 30% to 40% seen once. Sequencing was performed on cultured CD8+ T cells from PBMCs, taken from culture after CMV antigen stimulation. Source of these receptors: a human donor in good health (CMV status not recorded). Some clones in this sample may be carry-over from other donors' samples.

The gene calls are TRBV20-1 and TRBJ2-1; D assignment may be TRBD1 or TRBD2 (5 bases each). Germline V CDR1 and CDR2: DFQATT, SNEGSKA (reference sequence). This CDR3 comprises 18 residues. Trimming took off 0 bases at V and 7 bases at J, with 25 bases between the two ends. CDR3 in amino acids: CSARDFEGTKFPFNEQFF. The CDR3 coding sequence is TGCAGTGCTAGAGACTTTGAGGGGACGAAATTTCCCTTTAATGAGCAGTTCTTC.

The sample holds a few counts of this clonotype. This chain's CDR3 is CASSDRGIVKLFF. CDR3 bases: TGTGCCAGCAGCGACAGGGGTATTGTAAAACTGTTTTTT. J is TRBJ1-4 and V is TRBV7-8, with 8 bases lining up with TRBD1. Germline lookup yields CDR1 SGHVS and CDR2 FQNEAQ. This CDR3 comprises 13 residues. Unmatched junction bases numbered 6, after V lost 5 bases and J lost 10 bases.

This chain connects TRBV6-2 or TRBV6-3 to TRBJ2-1; D not certain. CDR3 length: 16 amino acids. Per germline, CDR1 MNHEY and CDR2 SVGEGT. The V end was cut by 0 bases, the J end by 5 bases, with 14 bases between. CDR3 sequence (DNA): TGTGCCAGCAGTTACTCAATAGGGCCTCTAAACAATGAGCAGTTCTTC. Amino acid sequence: CASSYSIGPLNNEQFF.

The chain has TRBV12-5 and TRBJ2-1, with a weak D call TRBD2 (5 bases). This CDR3 has 17 amino acids. Germline-derived CDR1 and CDR2 are LGHNT and FRNRAP. The V end lost 4 bases, the J end lost 0 bases, and 16 bases lay between the germline ends. CDR3 nucleotides: TGTGCTAGTGGTTCCCTGCGGAGGTGGTTCTCCTACAATGAGCAGTTCTTC. Its protein product is CASGSLRRWFSYNEQFF.

The CDR3 loop reads CSVFGLQETQYF. CDR3 sequence (DNA): TGCAGCGTTTTTGGGCTTCAAGAGACCCAGTACTTC. The chain recombines TRBV29-1 with TRBJ2-5; D unresolved. The V and J ends lost 5 bases and 2 bases respectively, with 9 bases between them. Per the germline V gene, CDR1 is SQVTM and CDR2 is ANQGSEA. The CDR3 contains 12 residues.

This rearrangement joins TRBV4-1 to TRBJ1-5, with D hard to call. The CDR3 contains 18 residues. The V gene lost 3 bases and the J gene lost 1 base, with 19 bases spanning the gap. Looked up from germline, CDR1 is MGHRA and CDR2 is YSYEKL. In DNA, the CDR3 is TGCGCCAGCAGCCAGGGGAGTTTCGGGGTTGGGAGCAATCAGCCCCAGCATTTT. Translation: CASSQGSFGVGSNQPQHF.

The V call is TRBV4-1, the J call TRBJ1-6; 8 bases align to TRBD1. J was trimmed by 9 bases and V by 0 bases; bases with no gene match: 7. Germline V gene sequence: CDR1 MGHRA, CDR2 YSYEKL. The CDR3 extends over 16 amino acids. Here the CDR3 reads CASSQDPQGAGSPLHF. Written as DNA, the CDR3 is TGCGCCAGCAGCCAAGATCCCCAGGGGGCAGGTTCACCCCTCCACTTT.

V is TRBV7-6 and J is TRBJ2-5; 11 bases match TRBD1. V lost 5 bases, J lost 6 bases, and 8 bases stayed unmatched. The CDR3 runs to 15 residues. Germline CDR1 is SGHVS and CDR2 is FNYEAQ. The CDR3 loop reads CASSPRTGGAKTQYF. CDR3 DNA: TGTGCCAGCAGCCCCCGGACAGGGGGCGCGAAGACCCAGTACTTC.

The CDR3 DNA is TGTGCCAGCAGTGGAATCACAGGGATAGACGAAGCTTTCTTT. This sequence encodes CASSGITGIDEAFF. V is TRBV6-1 and J is TRBJ1-1; D might be TRBD1 (6 bases). Trimming pared 4 bases from V and 8 bases from J, leaving 17 bases between. This CDR3 has 14 residues. CDR1 and CDR2 (germline): MNHNS, SASEGT.

This sequence joins TRBV28 and TRBJ1-2; possible D gene TRBD1, 5 bases. The V and J ends lost 1 base and 2 bases respectively, with 8 bases between them. Per the germline V gene, CDR1 is MDHEN and CDR2 is SYDVKM. This CDR3 spans 14 amino acids. CDR3: CASSLYEGNYGYTF. The DNA of the CDR3 is TGTGCCAGCAGTTTATATGAGGGGAACTATGGCTACACCTTC.

V and J are TRBV12-3 or TRBV12-4 and TRBJ2-7; 9 nucleotides line up with TRBD2. The V and J ends lost 7 bases and 0 bases, in that order; junction bases with no gene match: 4. This CDR3 has 14 amino acids. CDR3 nucleotides: TGTGCCAGCAAGGGCGGGGGGGGCTCCTACGAGCAGTACTTC. Amino acid sequence: CASKGGGGSYEQYF.

CDR3 DNA: TGTGCCAGCAGCTTAGTTATTGACAGGTACAATGAGCAGTTCTTC. Its protein is CASSLVIDRYNEQFF. The V and J genes are TRBV7-9 and TRBJ2-1; D might be TRBD1 (6 bases). The V gene's germline CDR1 is SEHNR and CDR2 FQNEAQ (reference sequence). V dropped 1 base and J dropped 4 bases, with 11 bases sitting between them. The CDR3 contains 15 residues.

This clonotype has a handful of counts. This chain uses TRBV9 with TRBJ2-3; D remains ambiguous. V gave up 0 bases and J gave up 6 bases, with 8 bases separating them. Germline V gene data show CDR1 as SGDLS and CDR2 as YYNGEE. The CDR3 runs to 13 residues. The CDR3 DNA sequence: TGTGCCAGCAGCGTAGATCCGTCGGATACGCAGTATTTT. Translating gives CASSVDPSDTQYF.

This rearrangement joins TRBV7-6 to TRBJ1-6; D not certain. The CDR3 contains 13 residues. V was shortened by 6 bases and J by 12 bases, with 15 bases between the two germline ends. CDR1 is SGHVS and CDR2 is FNYEAQ in the germline V gene. The CDR3 DNA is TGTGCCAGCAGTCTTGATTTTGGTGAACCCCTCCACTTT. Its translation is CASSLDFGEPLHF.

This clonotype was counted at least ten times. The genes are TRBV12-5 and TRBJ2-5, with D possibly matching TRBD1 (6 bases). CDR3 length: 15 amino acids. The V end lost 0 bases, the J end lost 3 bases, and 11 bases lay between the germline ends. CDR1 LGHNT and CDR2 FRNRAP come from the germline V gene. In DNA, the CDR3 is TGTGCTAGTGGTTTGGTACCACAGGGCGAAGAGACCCAGTACTTC. It is translated as CASGLVPQGEETQYF.

The table lists this clonotype with a few counts. This chain connects TRBV25-1 to TRBJ1-2; 9 bases map to TRBD1. CDR1 is MGHDK and CDR2 is SYGVNS in the germline V gene. CDR3 length equals 19 residues. V lost 0 bases and J lost 6; bases outside the gene matches: 17. CDR3 in DNA: TGTGCCAGCAGTGAATATCTTCCGGACCCAGGGACAGGGAAGGATGGCTACACCTTC. Its protein product is CASSEYLPDPGTGKDGYTF.

CDR3 nucleotides: TGTGCCAGCAGTGAATGGAGAGACTCCACCGGGGAGCTGTTTTTT. It codes for CASSEWRDSTGELFF. The chain uses TRBV6-1 and TRBJ2-2; D is ambiguous. This CDR3 is built from 15 residues. Trimming cost V 2 bases and J 4 bases, with 11 bases left between them. The germline V gene encodes CDR1 MNHNS and CDR2 SASEGT.

In its sample, this clonotype was seen a few times. This rearrangement joins TRBV2 to TRBJ2-2, with D tentatively TRBD1 (6 bases). This CDR3 is 19 amino acids long. The V end was cut by 6 bases, the J end by 2 bases, with 25 bases between. Germline assignment: CDR1 SNHLY and CDR2 FYNNEI. Written as DNA, the CDR3 is TGTGCCAGCAGAGAGGGAACGGGGCAGGGGATTAGAAACACCGGGGAGCTGTTTTTT. Translated, it gives CASREGTGQGIRNTGELFF.

The J gene is TRBJ1-1, the V gene TRBV6-4; the match to TRBD1 covers 9 bases. Germline V gene lookup returns CDR1 MRHNA and CDR2 SNTAGT. This CDR3 is 13 amino acids long. Trimming removed 6 bases from V and 6 bases from J; junction bases left unmatched: 5. In nucleotides, the CDR3 is TGTGCCAGCAGGGGACAGGGCCTGGCTGAAGCTTTCTTT. Its translation: CASRGQGLAEAFF.

This clonotype showed up many times. The chain carries TRBV7-9 and TRBJ1-6, with 7 bases identical to TRBD1. V was clipped by 4 bases and J by 0 bases; unmatched bases: 3. The CDR3 has 16 residues. From germline, CDR1 is SEHNR and CDR2 FQNEAQ (reference sequence). The CDR3: CASSSDRSSYNSPLHF. CDR3 in DNA: TGTGCCAGCAGCTCGGACAGGAGCTCCTATAATTCACCCCTCCACTTT. Full variable domain (rest looked up from reference TRBV7-9 and TRBJ1-6): DTGVSQNPRHKITKRGQNVTFRCDPISEHNRLYWYRQTLGQGPEFLTYFQNEAQLEKSRLLSDRFSAERPKGSFSTLEIQRTEQGDSAMYLCASSSDRSSYNSPLHFGNGTRLTVT.

The chain couples TRBV7-9 to TRBJ1-1; no clear D gene. V was pared by 5 bases and J by 6 bases, with 10 bases between. Germline V gene lookup returns CDR1 SEHNR and CDR2 FQNEAQ (reference sequence). The CDR3 length is 12 residues. CDR3 sequence reads: CASSHGLSEAFF. The CDR3 DNA is TGTGCCAGCAGCCATGGCCTCTCTGAAGCTTTCTTT.

V usage is TRBV20-1 and J usage is TRBJ2-1, with 13 bases matching TRBD2. The CDR3 is made up of 20 amino acids. Germline values: CDR1 DFQATT, CDR2 SNEGSKA (reference sequence). Trimming cost V 1 base and J 3 bases; bases outside gene matches: 15. Here the CDR3 DNA reads TGCAGTGCTAGAGTGCGGGAAGGACTAGCGGGGGACTTCTTCTACAATGAGCAGTTCTTC. It yields the protein CSARVREGLAGDFFYNEQFF.

The J gene is TRBJ1-1, the V gene TRBV29-1; TRBD1 agrees at 7 bases. The V and J ends lost 2 bases and 2 bases, in that order; junction bases with no gene match: 5. This CDR3 has 14 residues. From germline, CDR1 is SQVTM and CDR2 ANQGSEA. The CDR3 reads CSVEPGQPNTEAFF. The CDR3, as DNA: TGCAGCGTTGAACCGGGACAGCCAAACACTGAAGCTTTCTTT.